The 21 T cell receptor beta chains below come from one sample, sequenced in a study of T-cell memory formation after mild COVID-19. TCRdb recomputed calls from the 5' RACE reads with MiXCR, one row per CDR3 protein. This table has around 530,000 distinct CDR3 sequences, less than 25% appearing once. Sequencing was carried out using PBMCs or a T cell subset sorted from them (not recorded which). These receptors were obtained from an adult woman who had mild COVID-19 (a few samples of this study predate the infection). Cell type and time point are not known.

In this sample, this clonotype turned up many times. The rearrangement uses TRBV5-5 and TRBJ2-2, with D uncertain. The CDR3 is 11 residues long. Germline V gene sequence: CDR1 SGHKS, CDR2 YYEKEE (reference sequence). Deletions cut 0 bases from V and 10 bases from J, with 4 bases between. This chain's CDR3 is CASSLGPELFF. CDR3 nucleotides: TGTGCCAGCAGCTTGGGCCCGGAGCTGTTTTTT.

The chain joins TRBV5-1 to TRBJ2-3, with 7 bases that match TRBD1. The germline V gene encodes CDR1 SGHRS and CDR2 YFSETQ. The CDR3 spans 15 residues. The V and J ends lost 5 bases and 3 bases, in that order; junction bases with no gene match: 9. Here the CDR3 DNA reads TGCGCCAGCAGGGTAGGGGGCCCCGGGACAGATACGCAGTATTTT. Protein: CASRVGGPGTDTQYF.

The chain recombines TRBV5-6 with TRBJ2-1; the match to TRBD2 covers 7 bases. The CDR3 has 13 residues. The trim removed 0 bases at V and 8 bases at J, leaving 2 bases unmatched. Germline V CDR1 and CDR2: SGHDT, YYEEEE. The CDR3 region is CASSLVLADEQFF. The CDR3 DNA follows: TGTGCCAGCAGCTTGGTGCTAGCGGATGAGCAGTTCTTC.

The chain couples TRBV5-1 to TRBJ2-2; the D is unclear. This CDR3 contains 14 residues. The V and J ends lost 0 bases and 5 bases respectively, with 8 bases between them. Germline lookup yields CDR1 SGHRS and CDR2 YFSETQ. CDR3 coding DNA: TGCGCCAGCAGCTTGGGCCCGGCAACCGGGGAGCTGTTTTTT. Protein sequence: CASSLGPATGELFF.

The CDR3 bases are TGCGCCAGCAGCCAAGCTCTGACAAGCCAAGAGACCCAGTACTTC. Translating it yields CASSQALTSQETQYF. The chain uses TRBV4-3 and TRBJ2-5; no firm D call. Germline V lookup: CDR1 LGHNA, CDR2 YSLEER. The CDR3 spans 15 residues. V lost 1 base, J lost 1 base, and 10 bases lay in between.

There are a few counts of this clonotype. The chain is built from TRBV5-1 and TRBJ2-1; 13 bases match TRBD2. Germline trimming cut 4 bases from V and 7 bases from J; bases unmatched to any gene: 5. The CDR3 spans 15 residues. Germline V lookup: CDR1 SGHRS, CDR2 YFSETQ. In DNA, the CDR3 is TGCGCCAGCAGCCCAACTAGCGGGAGGGGAAATGAGCAGTTCTTC. Its translation is CASSPTSGRGNEQFF.

This clonotype showed up just a few times. The V call is TRBV19, the J call TRBJ2-6; D not resolved. Germline V gene data show CDR1 as LNHDA and CDR2 as SQIVND (reference sequence). The germline V and J ends were trimmed by 7 bases and 0 bases, with 13 bases remaining between them. The CDR3 runs 16 residues. This chain's CDR3 is CASNPGRYSGANVLTF. The CDR3 nucleotides read TGTGCCAGTAATCCAGGTCGATACTCTGGGGCCAACGTCCTGACTTTC.

The chain is built from TRBV7-9 and TRBJ2-1; 10 nucleotides align to TRBD2. Germline loops: CDR1 SEHNR, CDR2 FQNEAQ (reference sequence). CDR3 length equals 16 residues. With V trimmed by 5 bases and J by 6 bases, 10 bases remained unmatched. CDR3 residues: CASSPLSGRAFNEQFF. CDR3 in DNA: TGTGCCAGCAGCCCCTTGAGCGGGAGGGCCTTCAATGAGCAGTTCTTC.

The J gene is TRBJ2-2, the V gene TRBV5-1, with unresolved D. This CDR3 region has 13 residues. Germline CDR1 reads SGHRS; CDR2 reads YFSETQ. The V gene lost 2 bases and the J gene lost 3 bases, with 5 bases spanning the gap. CDR3 in DNA: TGCGCCAGCAGCTTAGACCACACCGGGGAGCTGTTTTTT. Protein: CASSLDHTGELFF.

The CDR3: CASGLDPQGLANTGELFF. For the CDR3, the DNA is TGTGCTAGTGGTTTGGACCCGCAGGGGTTGGCGAACACCGGGGAGCTGTTTTTT. The chain joins TRBV12-5 to TRBJ2-2; TRBD1 is a possible D gene (6 bases). Trimming left V 1 base short and J 0 bases short, with 15 bases between. Germline CDR1 and CDR2: LGHNT and FRNRAP. This CDR3 is 18 amino acids long. The variable domain in full, completed from reference TRBV12-5 and TRBJ2-2, reads DARVTQTPRHKVTEMGQEVTMRCQPILGHNTVFWYRQTMMQGLELLAYFRNRAPLDDSGMPKDRFSAEMPDATLATLKIQPSEPRDSAVYFCASGLDPQGLANTGELFFGEGSRLTVL.

This clonotype was recorded many times. The chain carries TRBV12-3 or TRBV12-4 and TRBJ1-3, with D tentatively TRBD1 (6 bases). V lost 0 bases and J 4 bases, leaving 7 bases between the germline ends. This CDR3 is 14 amino acids long. The CDR3 DNA reads as TGTGCCAGCAGTTTAGCCGGGACAGGAAACACCATATATTTT. It translates to CASSLAGTGNTIYF.

J is TRBJ2-5 and V is TRBV12-3 or TRBV12-4; 9 bases are a match to TRBD1. J was trimmed by 5 bases and V by 6 bases; bases with no gene match: 4. The CDR3 loop spans 13 amino acids. CDR3 sequence (DNA): TGTGCCAGCAGACAGGGGGCAGCGGAGACCCAGTACTTC. Protein sequence: CASRQGAAETQYF.

This clonotype has just a few counts. This CDR3 is CASSPQYGRYEQYF. CDR3 DNA: TGTGCCAGCAGCCCACAATACGGACGCTACGAGCAGTACTTC. The V and J genes are TRBV7-8 and TRBJ2-7; unclear D gene. Between the trimmed V and J ends, which lost 5 bases and 3 bases, there was a span of 14 bases. This CDR3 comprises 14 residues. Germline loops: CDR1 SGHVS, CDR2 FQNEAQ. Looking up the rest from reference TRBV7-8 and TRBJ2-7 gives the full variable domain: GAGVSQSPRYKVAKRGQDVALRCDPISGHVSLFWYQQALGQGPEFLTYFQNEAQLDKSGLPSDRFFAERPEGSVSTLKIQRTQQEDSAVYLCASSPQYGRYEQYFGPGTRLTVT.

This clonotype was picked up one time. The chain links TRBV5-1 to TRBJ1-1, with a possible D match to TRBD1 (6 bases). V lost 4 bases and J 5 bases, leaving 21 bases between the germline ends. Germline CDR1 is SGHRS and CDR2 is YFSETQ. This CDR3 is 16 amino acids long. CDR3 residues: CASSRQAAGRGTEAFF. CDR3 DNA sequence: TGCGCCAGCAGCCGACAGGCGGCGGGAAGGGGGACTGAAGCTTTCTTT.

The chain has TRBV9 and TRBJ2-1; 14 bases are shared with TRBD2. Germline V CDR1 and CDR2: SGDLS, YYNGEE. This CDR3 comprises 15 residues. The J segment lost 5 bases and the V segment lost 3 bases, leaving 1 base of the junction unmatched. The CDR3, as DNA: TGTGCCAGCAGCGCGGGACTAGCGGGAGACAATGAGCAGTTCTTC. It codes for CASSAGLAGDNEQFF. The variable domain in full, with the rest retrieved from reference TRBV9 and TRBJ2-1, is DSGVTQTPKHLITATGQRVTLRCSPRSGDLSVYWYQQSLDQGLQFLIQYYNGEERAKGNILERFSAQQFPDLHSELNLSSLELGDSALYFCASSAGLAGDNEQFFGPGTRLTVL.

The table lists this clonotype with a few counts. The chain has TRBV7-6 and TRBJ1-1, with a tentative D call TRBD1 (5 bases). V shed 4 bases and J shed 5 bases, with 11 bases lying between them. The CDR3 spans 13 residues. The germline CDR1 and CDR2 sequences are SGHVS and FNYEAQ. The CDR3 nucleotides are TGTGCCAGCAGCTCTCAGGGTGCGACTGAAGCTTTCTTT. Translated, it gives CASSSQGATEAFF.

V is TRBV29-1 and J is TRBJ2-7; D not certain. The CDR3 has 12 amino acids. Germline loops: CDR1 SQVTM, CDR2 ANQGSEA. V was trimmed by 6 bases and J by 6 bases, leaving 15 bases between them. The CDR3 sequence is CSVPLSPGEQYF. The CDR3 coding sequence is TGCAGCGTCCCGTTGTCTCCGGGCGAGCAGTACTTC.

The chain links TRBV7-8 to TRBJ2-4; no definite D call. This CDR3 comprises 15 residues. V lost 2 bases, J lost 5 bases, and 13 bases lay in between. Germline CDR1 SGHVS, CDR2 FQNEAQ. CDR3 sequence: CASSLLGQRQNIQYF. CDR3 bases: TGTGCCAGCAGCTTACTGGGCCAGAGACAAAACATTCAGTACTTC.

This clonotype was seen a handful of times. The V and J genes are TRBV20-1 and TRBJ1-6; D may be TRBD1 (5 bases). The V end was cut by 3 bases, the J end by 6 bases, with 9 bases between. The CDR3 spans 13 residues. Germline lookup yields CDR1 DFQATT and CDR2 SNEGSKA (reference sequence). The CDR3 loop reads CSASSDSNSPLHF. The CDR3 bases are TGCAGTGCTAGTAGTGACAGTAATTCACCCCTCCACTTT.

This sequence joins TRBV24-1 and TRBJ2-1, with D perhaps matching TRBD1 or TRBD2 (6 bases each). V lost 5 bases to trimming and J lost 2 bases, with 9 bases between them. This CDR3 spans 14 amino acids. Germline V gives CDR1 KGHDR, CDR2 SFDVKD. CDR3 residues: CATSVRGAYNEQFF. The CDR3 DNA is TGTGCCACCAGTGTGAGGGGGGCCTACAATGAGCAGTTCTTC.

This clonotype was detected ten times or more. This chain connects TRBV20-1 to TRBJ2-7, with D perhaps matching TRBD2 (6 bases). V lost 3 bases and J lost 2, with 14 bases in between. From germline, CDR1 is DFQATT and CDR2 SNEGSKA (reference sequence). CDR3 length: 14 amino acids. DNA for the CDR3: TGCAGTGCTAGTAAGGCTAGCGAGGCCTACGAGCAGTACTTC. Translated: CSASKASEAYEQYF.